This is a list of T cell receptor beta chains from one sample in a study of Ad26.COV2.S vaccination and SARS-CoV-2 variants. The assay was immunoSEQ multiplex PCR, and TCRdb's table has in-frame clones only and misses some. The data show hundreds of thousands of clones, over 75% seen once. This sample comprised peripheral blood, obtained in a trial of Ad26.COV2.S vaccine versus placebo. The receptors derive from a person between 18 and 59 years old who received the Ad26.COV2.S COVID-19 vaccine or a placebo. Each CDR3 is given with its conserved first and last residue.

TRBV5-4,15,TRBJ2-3,CASSPGTGGTDTQYF
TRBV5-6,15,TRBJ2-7,CASSFLARVSYEQYF
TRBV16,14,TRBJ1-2,CASTRTRADYGYTF
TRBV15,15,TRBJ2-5,CATSSVRGSGRTQYF
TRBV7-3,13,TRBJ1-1,CASSLDLNTEAFF
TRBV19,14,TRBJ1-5,CASSIVVSNQPQHF
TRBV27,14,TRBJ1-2,CASSPLDRYYGYTF
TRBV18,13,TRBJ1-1,CASSPLVDTEAFF
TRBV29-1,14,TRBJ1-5,CSVEDSGSNQPQHF
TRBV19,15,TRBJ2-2,CASIPRRQGTGELFF
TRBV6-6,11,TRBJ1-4,CATCTIEKLFF
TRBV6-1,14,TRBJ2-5,CASRPPGQGETQYF
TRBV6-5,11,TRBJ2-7,CASSAICEQYF
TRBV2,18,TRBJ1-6,CASRRGRGRLGDNSPLHF
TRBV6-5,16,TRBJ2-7,CASSYSIPSRPYEQYF
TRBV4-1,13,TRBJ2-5,CASSQDRGETQYF
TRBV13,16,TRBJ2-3,CASSPRTMGRTDTQYF
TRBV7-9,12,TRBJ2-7,CASSSIDYEQYF
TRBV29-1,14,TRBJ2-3,CSVESAGSTDTQYF
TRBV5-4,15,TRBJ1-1,CASSLDAGLNTEAFF
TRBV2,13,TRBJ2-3,CASSEQRTDTQYF
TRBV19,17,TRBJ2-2,CASKYQGGRWNTGELFF
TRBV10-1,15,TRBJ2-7,CASKLRTGGPYEQYF
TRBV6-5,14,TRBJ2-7,CASSLRVPNYEQYF
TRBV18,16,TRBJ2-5,CASSPNPTGDGETQYF
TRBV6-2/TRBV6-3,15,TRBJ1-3,CASSYSRGPGNTIYF
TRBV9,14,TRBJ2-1,CASSASGGLNEQFF